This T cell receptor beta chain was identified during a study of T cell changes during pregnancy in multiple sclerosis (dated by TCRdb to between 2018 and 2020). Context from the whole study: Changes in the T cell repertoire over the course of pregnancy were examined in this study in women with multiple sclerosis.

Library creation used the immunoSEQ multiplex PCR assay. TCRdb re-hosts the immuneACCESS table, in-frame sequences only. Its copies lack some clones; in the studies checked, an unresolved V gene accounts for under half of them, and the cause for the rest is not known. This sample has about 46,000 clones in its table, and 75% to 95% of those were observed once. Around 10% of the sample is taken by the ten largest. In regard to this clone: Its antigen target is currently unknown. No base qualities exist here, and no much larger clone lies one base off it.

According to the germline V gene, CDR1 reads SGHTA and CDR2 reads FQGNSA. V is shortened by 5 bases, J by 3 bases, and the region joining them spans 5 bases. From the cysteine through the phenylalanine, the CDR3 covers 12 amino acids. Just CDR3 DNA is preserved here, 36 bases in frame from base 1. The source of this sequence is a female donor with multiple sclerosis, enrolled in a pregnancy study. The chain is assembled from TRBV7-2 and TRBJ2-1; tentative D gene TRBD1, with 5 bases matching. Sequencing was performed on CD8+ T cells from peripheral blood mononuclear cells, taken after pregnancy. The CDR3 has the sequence CASSTGYNEQFF. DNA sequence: TGTGCCAGCAGCACAGGCTACAATGAGCAGTTCTTC.